The clone carrying this T cell receptor (beta chain) was counted between two and nine times. The target antigen is unknown. The sample is drawn from a study of post-analysis software for immune sequencing data. Study at large: Both relapsing-remitting and secondary progressive multiple sclerosis featured among the disease courses, as did progressive-relapsing multiple sclerosis.

The CDR3 runs 16 residues. The ends were cut back, 2 bases at V and 0 bases at J, with 13 bases in the middle. Germline assignment: CDR1 LGHDT and CDR2 YNNKEL (reference sequence). General study results and limits: Controls had significantly higher normalized Chao1 diversity than multiple sclerosis patients. In patients, TRBV5-6, TRBV5-1 and TRBV20-1 belonged to four or five TRBV segments found more frequently than in controls. Batch-matched samples strongly co-clustered by F measure.

Carried by the TCR beta cDNA libraries were unique molecular identifiers. Around 460,000 cDNA molecules came from roughly 0.93 to 9.6 million T cells. From the PCR reads, TCRdb called clonotypes with MiXCR, one entry per CDR3 protein. The sample records roughly 180,000 distinct CDR3 sequences, approximately 31% being singletons. The receptor's source is a girl aged 5 to 17 with multiple sclerosis. This chain joins TRBV3-1 and TRBJ1-1, with D possibly being TRBD1 (5 bases). The sequencing sample was made of blood. The CDR3 loop is CASSQLSGNMNTEAFF. The CDR3, as DNA: TGTGCCAGCAGCCAACTGTCAGGGAACATGAACACTGAAGCTTTCTTT.